The entry below describes one T cell receptor (beta chain). Its matching antigen is unknown. The germline gives CDR1 SQVTM, CDR2 ANQGSEA. V was trimmed by 4 bases and J by 0 bases, leaving 4 bases between them. This CDR3 has 13 residues. The record originates from a study of cytomegalovirus exposure and HLA in healthy donors. The PCR was carried out with 60 Vbeta primers and 13 Jbeta primers. The assay was immunoSEQ multiplex PCR, and TCRdb's table has in-frame clones only and misses some. The data show about 130,000 clones, about 76% seen once. Findings and limits, study-wide: In an earlier analysis, in 620 or so donors, most V segments appeared productive either ~90% or ~30% of the time.

This TCR came from a woman aged 55-70 years in good health and CMV-seropositive. The genes are TRBV29-1 and TRBJ2-6; D unclear. Sequencing was performed on PBMCs. DNA of the CDR3: TGCAGCGTTGTGAGCTCTGGGGCCAACGTCCTGACTTTC. This sequence encodes CSVVSSGANVLTF.